This T cell receptor beta chain was found in a study of control samples from healthy donors and cancer patients. Clones were sequenced by immunoSEQ multiplex PCR, and TCRdb holds only the in-frame ones, with some missing. The sample yields under 450,000 clones, approximately 92% seen once. Trimming removed 3 bases from V and 1 base from J; junction bases left unmatched: 8. CDR3 length equals 16 residues. Germline loops: CDR1 MGHDK, CDR2 SYGVNS. This receptor was obtained from a man aged 40-49 years with head and neck cancer. The sequencing input was PBMCs. The rearrangement uses TRBV25-1 and TRBJ1-2; 7 nucleotides agree with TRBD1. The CDR3 coding sequence is TGTGCCAGCAGTGACCCGGGACAGAGCTTTAACTATGGCTACACCTTC. Encoded protein: CASSDPGQSFNYGYTF.